Detailed here is one TCR beta chain. Antigen specificity is unknown. The treatment here: oral pan-JAK inhibitor, 5-10 mg twice daily. Cell sorting on a FACSAria was used to separate CD4+ and CD8+ T cells from the PBMCs. The J segment lost 3 bases and the V segment lost 2 bases, leaving 6 bases of the junction unmatched. Germline V gene lookup returns CDR1 LNHNV and CDR2 YYDKDF (reference sequence). The CDR3 totals 15 residues. These data originate in a study of CD8+ T cells in alopecia areata. Study-level findings and limits: Possibly as an HLA-related effect, TCR sharing across patients appeared less clear than in mice. Persistence during tofacitinib was seen for many expanded lesional clones in scalp and blood. Elevated clonality characterized lesional scalp relative to normal scalp, particularly in alopecia totalis/universalis.

Isolated RNA was reverse transcribed into cDNA used as the sequencing template. Measured with immunoSEQ multiplex PCR; TCRdb has only the in-frame clones, and not every one. Here the sample spans about 120,000 clones, 53% being singletons. The chain employs TRBV15 and TRBJ2-7; 8 bases align to TRBD2. The clonotype was recovered from a human donor with alopecia areata. The sequences come from CD4+ T cells sorted from blood, collected at week 4, from a patient treated with tofacitinib. CDR3 sequence: CATSRLLGLDYEQYF. The CDR3 DNA is TGTGCCACCAGCAGACTACTGGGACTAGACTACGAGCAGTACTTC. Looking up the rest from reference TRBV15 and TRBJ2-7 gives the full variable domain: DAMVIQNPRYQVTQFGKPVTLSCSQTLNHNVMYWYQQKSSQAPKLLFHYYDKDFNNEADTPDNFQSRRPNTSFCFLDIRSPGLGDTAMYLCATSRLLGLDYEQYFGPGTRLTVT.